This TCR beta chain was recovered during a study of PD-L1 blockade in urothelial cancer. For the study at large: Patients with male sex and bladder-origin urothelial cancer accounted for about 90% of the 29 enrolled. The patients had undergone anywhere from 0 to 3 prior chemotherapy regimens. Analysis of blood occurred 3 weeks (second dose) and 6 weeks after treatment start. The median T cell count in blood samples was 140,000 to 150,000.

Time point denoted: peripheral blood 6 weeks after treatment start. The protocol was immunoSEQ multiplex PCR, while the TCRdb copy is restricted to in-frame clones and leaves out a portion. In the table there are about 120,000 clones, roughly 88% of which are singletons. The table lists this clone with a few counts. CDR1 is MDHEN, CDR2 SYDVKM, per germline. The V gene lost 7 bases and the J gene lost 8 bases, with 14 bases spanning the gap. CDR3 length equals 12 residues. The TCR sequence derives from a man between 45 and 60 years old with urothelial cancer. The sample here was PBMCs, taken around atezolizumab (anti-PD-L1) treatment. The V gene is TRBV28, the J gene TRBJ1-2, with TRBD1 as a possible D gene (5 bases). CDR3 bases: TGTGCCAGCACCTGGGGGGGATGGGGCTACACCTTC. Amino acids: CASTWGGWGYTF.